This T cell receptor beta chain was retrieved from a study of cytomegalovirus exposure and HLA in healthy donors (dated by TCRdb to about 2017). Describing the broader study: A later analysis indicated that the 90 to 150 validation repertoires were generated on the platform also employed for the 700 or so repertoires of the first cohort. To predict cytomegalovirus infection status, the study brought together high-throughput TCR immunosequencing, statistical association of individual TCRs with disease status, and machine learning. The aim of the study was to test whether cataloging public T cell receptors could identify signatures of past pathogen exposure. Besides the first cohort of under 700 subjects, a separate validation cohort made up of over a hundred different subjects was used.

The donors belonged to the validation cohort of about 130 subjects, which was separate from the roughly 670-subject first cohort. About this clone itself: The antigen it binds to is not known. No much larger clonotype is one base removed from it; base qualities were not supplied.

The CDR3, cysteine through phenylalanine, is 14 amino acids long. Only the CDR3 region is kept as DNA, spanning 42 bases read in frame from base 1. Germline trimming amounts to 8 bases on V and 3 bases on J, with 6 as the count of junction bases outside the gene matches. From the germline V gene, CDR1 is MNHEY and CDR2 is SVGAGI. Summary of the overall study and its limitations: The study listed 150 to 200 TCR beta chains as associated with cytomegalovirus. Subsequent analysis determined that TCRs grouped into clusters in the first cohort also showed a tendency toward co-occurrence across the 120 or so validation repertoires, and roughly 94% of cluster scores exceeded 0. A few of the identified cytomegalovirus-associated TCR beta chains were confirmed in vitro to be specific for cytomegalovirus antigens. While some public TCRs were present in many individuals, most TCR sequences turned up only very rarely across donors. All 120 or so repertoires were used to score co-occurrence in the validation cohort in a later analysis, because that analysis had no HLA typing for the cohort. It was suggested by the authors that the approach could potentially be generalized to other disease states and immunological phenotypes. The classifier was reported to diagnose cytomegalovirus status with high specificity and sensitivity in both the original cohort and the validation cohort.

Library construction relied on the immunoSEQ multiplex PCR assay. As for the authors' bioinformatics: A statistical classification framework was developed to diagnose cytomegalovirus status using the catalog of TCR beta chain sequences. Drawn from immuneACCESS, this table holds only the in-frame rearrangements with V and J called that TCRdb kept. Clones are partly lost; checked studies trace under half to an unresolved V gene and leave the rest unexplained. The V and J calls and the clone size are those of that table, but D and trimming were determined from the DNA. This sample holds about 130,000 clones; roughly 90% were observed only once. Together, the top ten hold approximately 1.5% of the sample.

The sample taken for sequencing was PBMCs. This sequence was found in a man aged 25-45 years in good health and CMV-seronegative. The rearranged segments are TRBV6-5 and TRBJ2-3; 9 central bases correspond to TRBD1. The nucleotides read TGTGCCAGCCTCGACAGGGGGTTGACAGATACGCAGTATTTT. It is translated as CASLDRGLTDTQYF.